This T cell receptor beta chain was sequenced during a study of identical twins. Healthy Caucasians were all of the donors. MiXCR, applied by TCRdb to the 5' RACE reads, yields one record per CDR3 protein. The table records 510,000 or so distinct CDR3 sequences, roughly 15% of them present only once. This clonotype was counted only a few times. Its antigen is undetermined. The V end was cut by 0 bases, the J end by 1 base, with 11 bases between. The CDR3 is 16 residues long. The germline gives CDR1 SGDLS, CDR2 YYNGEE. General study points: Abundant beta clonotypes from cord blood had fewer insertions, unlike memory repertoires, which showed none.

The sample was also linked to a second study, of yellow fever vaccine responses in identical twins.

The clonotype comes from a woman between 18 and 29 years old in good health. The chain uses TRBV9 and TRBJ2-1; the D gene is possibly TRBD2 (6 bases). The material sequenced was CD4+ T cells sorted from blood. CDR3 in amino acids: CASSVVGGSSYNEQFF. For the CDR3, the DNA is TGTGCCAGCAGCGTAGTTGGGGGGTCGTCCTACAATGAGCAGTTCTTC.